A single sample gave rise to the 21 T cell receptor beta chains below, sequenced in a study of blood T cell repertoires in COVID-19. The table came from immunoSEQ multiplex PCR; TCRdb's copy has only in-frame clones and leaves some out. The data show around 160,000 clones, around nine tenths seen once. What was sequenced was peripheral blood. The receptors originated from a human donor in a cohort sampled during active COVID-19.

V gene TRBV5-6 combines with J gene TRBJ2-5; 10 nucleotides match TRBD1. Germline V gene data show CDR1 as SGHDT and CDR2 as YYEEEE. This CDR3 contains 19 residues. The V and J ends lost 4 bases and 4 bases, in that order; junction bases with no gene match: 19. Here the CDR3 DNA reads TGTGCCAGCAGCCCATGGATTGTGGGGGGACAGGGGCGGGGAGAGACCCAGTACTTC. Protein product: CASSPWIVGGQGRGETQYF.

The chain employs TRBV7-3 and TRBJ2-7, with TRBD2 matching 12 bases. Germline CDR1 and CDR2: SGHTA and FQGTGA. V lost 3 bases, J lost 4 bases, and 16 bases stayed unmatched. The CDR3 spans 19 residues. The CDR3 region has the DNA TGTGCCAGCAGCTTTGCTCCTAGCGGGAGGGCCTCACAAAGATACGAGCAGTACTTC. It codes for CASSFAPSGRASQRYEQYF.

This chain joins TRBV3-1 (or the pseudogene TRBV3-2) and TRBJ1-6; no firm D call. CDR1 is LGHDT, CDR2 YNNKEL, per germline (reference sequence). The CDR3 is 15 amino acids. Trimming cost V 2 bases and J 7 bases, with 12 bases left between them. CDR3 DNA: TGTGCCAGCAGCCAAACTCAGGAATCAAATTCACCCCTCCACTTT. Protein: CASSQTQESNSPLHF.

The chain uses TRBV4-1 and TRBJ1-1; D is ambiguous. Trimming stripped 3 bases from V and 0 bases from J, with 8 bases between. The length of the CDR3 is 14 residues. Per the germline V gene, CDR1 is MGHRA and CDR2 is YSYEKL. CDR3 in amino acids: CASSHEGLNTEAFF. Here the CDR3 DNA reads TGCGCCAGCAGCCACGAGGGTCTGAACACTGAAGCTTTCTTT.

This clone was detected once. The gene calls are TRBV3-1 (or the pseudogene TRBV3-2) and TRBJ2-5, with 9 bases fitting TRBD2. With V trimmed by 4 bases and J by 5 bases, 8 bases remained unmatched. Germline lookup yields CDR1 LGHDT and CDR2 YNNKEL (reference sequence). The CDR3 covers 15 residues. The CDR3 sequence is CASSLLAGLAETQYF. The CDR3 DNA is TGTGCCAGCAGCCTTCTAGCGGGACTTGCGGAGACCCAGTACTTC.

The count of this clone is one. J is TRBJ2-5 and V is TRBV19; 7 nucleotides agree with TRBD1. V was pared by 4 bases and J by 5 bases, with 7 bases of the junction left unmatched. The CDR3 is 14 amino acids. Looked up from germline, CDR1 is LNHDA and CDR2 is SQIVND (reference sequence). The CDR3 here is CASSRGQGVETQYF. Written as DNA, the CDR3 is TGTGCCAGTAGTAGAGGTCAGGGGGTGGAGACCCAGTACTTC.

The chain is built from TRBV7-9 and TRBJ2-2; D is perhaps TRBD1 (5 bases). Germline-derived CDR1 and CDR2 are SEHNR and FQNEAQ (reference sequence). V dropped 2 bases and J dropped 6 bases, with 10 bases sitting between them. The CDR3 totals 14 residues. Here the CDR3 DNA reads TGTGCCAGCAGCTTACAGGGTACCCCCGGGGAGCTGTTTTTT. Translated: CASSLQGTPGELFF.

The rearrangement joins TRBV5-1 to TRBJ1-2, with 9 nucleotides matching TRBD1. Per germline, CDR1 SGHRS and CDR2 YFSETQ. With V trimmed by 0 bases and J by 1 base, 1 base remained unmatched. This CDR3 has 15 residues. The CDR3 protein is CASSLGDRVNYGYTF. CDR3 nucleotides: TGCGCCAGCAGCTTGGGGGACAGGGTTAACTATGGCTACACCTTC.

V usage is TRBV28 and J usage is TRBJ2-1, with a tentative D call TRBD2 (6 bases). CDR1 MDHEN and CDR2 SYDVKM come from the germline V gene. The ends were cut back, 6 bases at V and 0 bases at J, with 15 bases in the middle. The CDR3 consists of 16 residues. CDR3 protein: CASRPLAYLSYNEQFF. CDR3 in DNA: TGTGCCAGCAGACCCCTAGCGTACCTCTCCTACAATGAGCAGTTCTTC.

The chain is built from TRBV18 and TRBJ1-4; 7 nucleotides align to TRBD1. The CDR3 is 15 amino acids. Germline CDR1 and CDR2: KGHSH and LQKENI. J gave up 4 bases and V 6 bases, and 8 bases lay outside the gene matches. CDR3 coding DNA: TGTGCCAGCTCCCTAGGGACAGCGAATAATGAAAAACTGTTTTTT. It encodes CASSLGTANNEKLFF.

The rearrangement links TRBV30 to TRBJ2-3; TRBD2 matches 8 bases. V shed 5 bases, J shed 5 bases, and the junction held 0 bases outside the gene matches. CDR1 and CDR2 from the germline V gene are GTSNPN and SVGIG (reference sequence). The CDR3 is 11 residues long. As DNA, the CDR3 is TGTGCCTGGGCGGGGGGAGATACGCAGTATTTT. Translated: CAWAGGDTQYF.

The chain couples TRBV29-1 to TRBJ2-5, with 8 bases fitting TRBD2. The germline V gene has CDR1 SQVTM and CDR2 ANQGSEA. V lost 1 base to trimming and J lost 4 bases; unmatched junction nucleotides: 5. There are 14 residues in the CDR3. The CDR3 region is CSVEGVGTRETQYF. The CDR3 region has the DNA TGCAGCGTTGAAGGCGTCGGGACTAGAGAGACCCAGTACTTC.

CDR3 loop: CASSLTLNYGYTF. Here the CDR3 DNA reads TGTGCCAGCAGCCTGACTCTTAACTATGGCTACACCTTC. The chain couples TRBV28 to TRBJ1-2, with no clear D. The V and J ends lost 6 bases and 1 base respectively, with 9 bases between them. This CDR3 contains 13 residues. The germline V gene encodes CDR1 MDHEN and CDR2 SYDVKM.

This clone was detected once. The rearrangement joins TRBV20-1 to TRBJ1-1; 9 nucleotides align to TRBD1. The CDR3 has 14 residues. Germline CDR1 and CDR2: DFQATT and SNEGSKA (reference sequence). V shed 3 bases, J shed 5 bases, and the junction held 7 bases outside the gene matches. The CDR3 reads CSASKSTGGTEAFF. The CDR3 DNA reads as TGCAGTGCTAGTAAGTCGACAGGGGGGACTGAAGCTTTCTTT.

The chain combines TRBV6-6 with TRBJ1-1; the match to TRBD1 covers 9 bases. The CDR3 extends over 15 amino acids. V was pared by 2 bases and J by 0 bases, with 1 base of the junction left unmatched. Looked up from germline, CDR1 is MNHNY and CDR2 is SVGAGI (reference sequence). CDR3 DNA: TGTGCCAGCAGTTACGGACAGGGGTTGAACACTGAAGCTTTCTTT. Its protein product is CASSYGQGLNTEAFF.

This chain joins TRBV4-1 and TRBJ1-3; the D is unclear. The CDR3 is 17 residues long. The germline V gene encodes CDR1 MGHRA and CDR2 YSYEKL. Trimming shortened V by 3 bases and J by 4 bases, and 19 bases separated the two germline ends. This chain's CDR3 is CASSHHPARAKGNTIYF. The CDR3 DNA is TGCGCCAGCAGCCACCACCCGGCGCGAGCGAAGGGAAACACCATATATTTT.

Concerning this clone itself: In the same sample, other DNA sequences code for this CDR3. V is TRBV29-1 and J is TRBJ2-7, with D perhaps matching TRBD1 (6 bases). The germline gives CDR1 SQVTM, CDR2 ANQGSEA. V gave up 3 bases and J gave up 0 bases, with 9 bases separating them. The CDR3 has 13 residues. The CDR3 DNA is TGCAGCGTTGATACAGGGATCTCCTACGAGCAGTACTTC. It specifies CSVDTGISYEQYF.

The rearrangement links TRBV20-1 to TRBJ2-7; 9 nucleotides match TRBD1. V gave up 3 bases and J gave up 5 bases; unmatched junction bases: 17. In germline, CDR1 is DFQATT, CDR2 SNEGSKA (reference sequence). CDR3 length: 17 residues. The CDR3 DNA is TGCAGTGCTAGTCCAGTGGACAGGGGAACGGGTTGGGACGAGCAGTACTTC. This encodes CSASPVDRGTGWDEQYF.

The chain is built from TRBV11-2 and TRBJ2-5, with TRBD2 matching 8 bases. The CDR3 totals 18 residues. Germline lookup yields CDR1 SGHAT and CDR2 FQNNGV. Losses at the gene ends were 1 base for V and 2 bases for J; bases not matched to a gene: 12. The CDR3 DNA is TGTGCCAGCAGCTTAGGGGCACTAGCGGCACCCCTTCAAGAGACCCAGTACTTC. This sequence encodes CASSLGALAAPLQETQYF.

The sample holds a few counts of this clone. This CDR3 reads CASSLRETEGRVFF. In DNA form, the CDR3 reads TGTGCCAGCAGCTTACGGGAAACCGAGGGAAGGGTGTTTTTT. This rearrangement joins TRBV7-9 to TRBJ2-2; the D gene is possibly TRBD2 (5 bases). Germline V gene lookup returns CDR1 SEHNR and CDR2 FQNEAQ (reference sequence). V lost 2 bases and J 15 bases, leaving 19 bases between the germline ends. The CDR3 loop spans 14 amino acids.

The chain joins TRBV18 to TRBJ2-1; 13 positions match TRBD2. Germline loops: CDR1 KGHSH, CDR2 LQKENI. Trimming removed 4 bases from V and 9 bases from J; junction bases left unmatched: 12. There are 17 residues in the CDR3. The CDR3, as DNA: TGTGCCAGCTCACTGTGGACTAGCGGGAGCACCATCGCTGAGCAGTTCTTC. This translates into CASSLWTSGSTIAEQFF. The entire variable domain, with the rest obtained from reference TRBV18 and TRBJ2-1, is as follows: NAGVMQNPRHLVRRRGQEARLRCSPMKGHSHVYWYRQLPEEGLKFMVYLQKENIIDESGMPKERFSAEFPKEGPSILRIQQVVRGDSAAYFCASSLWTSGSTIAEQFFGPGTRLTVL.